The table lists the clone carrying this T cell receptor (beta chain) with many counts. The target antigen is unknown. The data were taken from a study of early T cells in non-severe SARS-CoV-2 infection. About the research overall: It was bulk RNA from unsorted whole blood that was sequenced, and the chains were unpaired. Whole-study findings and limits: There was a bias toward anti-spike CD8 responses in VDJdb matching, which missed private and CD4 specificities.

This CDR3 has 14 amino acids. V shed 3 bases and J 8 bases; nucleotides not matched to a gene: 8. From germline, CDR1 is ENHRY and CDR2 SYGVKD. As part of library construction, unique molecular identifiers were attached to individual cDNA molecules. A single record per CDR3 protein comes from TCRdb applying MiXCR to the 5' RACE reads. The sample includes fewer than 60,000 distinct CDR3 sequences, around 4.6% of them seen just once. The chain carries TRBV10-3 and TRBJ1-1, with TRBD1 matching over 8 bases. Sequenced input: whole blood. The sequence derives from an adult who was a healthcare worker with PCR-confirmed SARS-CoV-2 infection or an uninfected control (not recorded which). The CDR3 coding sequence is TGTGCCATCAGTGACCGTGGACAGGGCGGCGAAGCTTTCTTT. Its translation: CAISDRGQGGEAFF.